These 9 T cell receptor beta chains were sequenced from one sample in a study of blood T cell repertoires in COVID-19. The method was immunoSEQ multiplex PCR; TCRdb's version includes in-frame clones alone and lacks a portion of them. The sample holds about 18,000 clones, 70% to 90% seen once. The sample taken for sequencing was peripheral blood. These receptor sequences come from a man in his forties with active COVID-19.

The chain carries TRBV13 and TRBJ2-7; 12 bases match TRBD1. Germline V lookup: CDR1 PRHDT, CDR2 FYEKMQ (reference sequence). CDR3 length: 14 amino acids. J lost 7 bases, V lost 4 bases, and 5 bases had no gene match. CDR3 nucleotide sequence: TGTGCCAGCAGCTCGGGACAGGGGGCGCGGGAGCAGTACTTC. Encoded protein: CASSSGQGAREQYF.

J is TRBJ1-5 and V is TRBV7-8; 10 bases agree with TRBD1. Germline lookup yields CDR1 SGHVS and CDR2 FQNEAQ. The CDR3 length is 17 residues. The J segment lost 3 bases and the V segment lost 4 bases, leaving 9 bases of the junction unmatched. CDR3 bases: TGTGCCAGCAGCTCCTTCGACAGGGGGCGGGCCAATCAGCCCCAGCATTTT. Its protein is CASSSFDRGRANQPQHF.

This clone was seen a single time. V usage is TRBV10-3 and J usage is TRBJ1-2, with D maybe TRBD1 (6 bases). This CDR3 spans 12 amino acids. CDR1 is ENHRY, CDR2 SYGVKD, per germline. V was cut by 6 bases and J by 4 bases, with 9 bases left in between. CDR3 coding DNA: TGTGCCATCAGGCCGACAGGCTATGGCTACACCTTC. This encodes CAIRPTGYGYTF.

The CDR3 coding sequence is TGTGCCAGCACCCCGGGCGGCGGACTCTCTGGAAACACCATATATTTT. This sequence encodes CASTPGGGLSGNTIYF. The chain has TRBV3-1 (or the pseudogene TRBV3-2) and TRBJ1-3; D unclear. V lost 7 bases and J 0 bases, leaving 16 bases between the germline ends. Germline lookup yields CDR1 LGHDT and CDR2 YNNKEL (reference sequence). This CDR3 has 16 residues.

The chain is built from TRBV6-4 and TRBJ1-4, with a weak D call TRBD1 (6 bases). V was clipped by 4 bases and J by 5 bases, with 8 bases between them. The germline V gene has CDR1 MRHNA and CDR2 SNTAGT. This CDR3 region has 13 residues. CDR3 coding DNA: TGTGCCAGCAGTGGAACAGGGAATGAAAAACTGTTTTTT. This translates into CASSGTGNEKLFF.

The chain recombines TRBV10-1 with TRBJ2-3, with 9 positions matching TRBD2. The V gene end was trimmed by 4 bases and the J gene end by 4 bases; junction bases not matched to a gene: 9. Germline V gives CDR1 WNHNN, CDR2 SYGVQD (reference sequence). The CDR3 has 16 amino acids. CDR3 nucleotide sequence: TGCGCCAGCAGTGGGAATCAAGCGGGAGGTCCAGATACGCAGTATTTT. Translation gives CASSGNQAGGPDTQYF.

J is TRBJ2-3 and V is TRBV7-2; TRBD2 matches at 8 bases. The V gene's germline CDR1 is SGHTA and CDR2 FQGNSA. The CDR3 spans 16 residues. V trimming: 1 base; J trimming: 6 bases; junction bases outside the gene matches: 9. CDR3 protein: CASSLGGTRVGDTQYF. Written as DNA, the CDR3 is TGTGCCAGCAGCTTAGGGGGGACTAGGGTTGGGGATACGCAGTATTTT.

The CDR3 DNA sequence: TGTGCCAGCAGCTTAGTCGATAGCGGGACTTACGAGCAGTACTTC. This gives the protein CASSLVDSGTYEQYF. The chain uses TRBV11-2 and TRBJ2-7; 8 bases fit TRBD2. This CDR3 spans 15 amino acids. Germline-derived CDR1 and CDR2 are SGHAT and FQNNGV. V gave up 1 base and J gave up 4 bases; unmatched junction bases: 6.

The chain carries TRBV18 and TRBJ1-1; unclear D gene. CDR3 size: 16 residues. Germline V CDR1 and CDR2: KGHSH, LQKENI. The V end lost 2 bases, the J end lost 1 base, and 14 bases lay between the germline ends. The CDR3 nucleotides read TGTGCCAGCTCACCAAATTCAAATCTAAAGAACACTGAAGCTTTCTTT. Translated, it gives CASSPNSNLKNTEAFF. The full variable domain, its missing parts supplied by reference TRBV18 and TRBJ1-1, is NAGVMQNPRHLVRRRGQEARLRCSPMKGHSHVYWYRQLPEEGLKFMVYLQKENIIDESGMPKERFSAEFPKEGPSILRIQQVVRGDSAAYFCASSPNSNLKNTEAFFGQGTRLTVV.